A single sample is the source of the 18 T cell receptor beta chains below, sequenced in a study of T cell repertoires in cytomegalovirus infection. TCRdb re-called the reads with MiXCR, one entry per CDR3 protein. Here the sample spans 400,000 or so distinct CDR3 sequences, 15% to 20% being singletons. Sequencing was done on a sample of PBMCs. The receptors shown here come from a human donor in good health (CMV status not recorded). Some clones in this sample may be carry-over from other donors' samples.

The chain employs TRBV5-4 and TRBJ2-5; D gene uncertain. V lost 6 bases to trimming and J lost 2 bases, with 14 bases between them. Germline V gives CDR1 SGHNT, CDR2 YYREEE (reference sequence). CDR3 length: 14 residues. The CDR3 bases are TGTGCCAGCAAGCTGACGCTGACGCAAGAGACCCAGTACTTC. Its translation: CASKLTLTQETQYF.

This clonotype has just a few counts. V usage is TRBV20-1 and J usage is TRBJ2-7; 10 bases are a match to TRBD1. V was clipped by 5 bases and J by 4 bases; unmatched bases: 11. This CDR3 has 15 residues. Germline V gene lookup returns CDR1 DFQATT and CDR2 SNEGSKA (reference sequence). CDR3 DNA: TGCAGTGCTGGAATATTGAGACAGGGGGCATACGAGCAGTACTTC. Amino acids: CSAGILRQGAYEQYF.

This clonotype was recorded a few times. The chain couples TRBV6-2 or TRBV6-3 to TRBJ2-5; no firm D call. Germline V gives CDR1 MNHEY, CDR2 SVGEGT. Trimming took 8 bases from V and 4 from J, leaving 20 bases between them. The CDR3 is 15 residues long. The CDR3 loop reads CASRLDANWGETQYF. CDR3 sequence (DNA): TGTGCCAGCCGACTCGACGCCAACTGGGGAGAGACCCAGTACTTC.

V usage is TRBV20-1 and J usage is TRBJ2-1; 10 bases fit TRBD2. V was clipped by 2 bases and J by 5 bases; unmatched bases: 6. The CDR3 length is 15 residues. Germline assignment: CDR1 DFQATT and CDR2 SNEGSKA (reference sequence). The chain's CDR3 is CSARKSGGANNEQFF. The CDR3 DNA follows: TGCAGTGCTAGAAAGAGCGGGGGGGCCAACAATGAGCAGTTCTTC.

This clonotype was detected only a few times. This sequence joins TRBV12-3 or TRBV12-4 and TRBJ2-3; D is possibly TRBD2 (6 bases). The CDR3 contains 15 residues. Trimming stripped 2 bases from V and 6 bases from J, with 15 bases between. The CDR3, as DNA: TGTGCCAGCAGTTTAAGGCGGAGGGCCAGTGATACGCAGTATTTT. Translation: CASSLRRRASDTQYF.

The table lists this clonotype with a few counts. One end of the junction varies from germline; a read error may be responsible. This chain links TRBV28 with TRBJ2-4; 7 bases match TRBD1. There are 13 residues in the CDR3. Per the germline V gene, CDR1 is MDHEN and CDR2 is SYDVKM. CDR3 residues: CASSPTQDRSPDF. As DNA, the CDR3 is TGTGCCAGCAGCCCAACCCAGGACAGGTCCCCAGACTTC.

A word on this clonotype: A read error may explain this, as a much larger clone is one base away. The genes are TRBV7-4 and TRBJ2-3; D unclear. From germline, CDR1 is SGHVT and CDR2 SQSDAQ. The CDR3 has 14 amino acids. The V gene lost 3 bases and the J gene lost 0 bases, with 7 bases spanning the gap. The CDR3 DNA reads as TGTGCCAGCAGCTTGCCTACTAGCACAGATACGCAGTATTTT. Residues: CASSLPTSTDTQYF.

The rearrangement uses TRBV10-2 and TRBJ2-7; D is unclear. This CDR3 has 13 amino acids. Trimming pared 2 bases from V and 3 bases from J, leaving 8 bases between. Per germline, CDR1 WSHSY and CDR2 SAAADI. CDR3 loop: CASSEQVLYEQYF. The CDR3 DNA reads TGCGCCAGCAGTGAGCAAGTACTCTACGAGCAGTACTTC.

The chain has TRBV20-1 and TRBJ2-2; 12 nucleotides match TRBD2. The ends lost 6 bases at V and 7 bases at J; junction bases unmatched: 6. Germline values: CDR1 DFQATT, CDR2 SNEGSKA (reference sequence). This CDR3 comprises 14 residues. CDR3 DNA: TGCAGTGCGAGACTAGCGGGAGAAATCGGGGAGCTGTTTTTT. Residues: CSARLAGEIGELFF.

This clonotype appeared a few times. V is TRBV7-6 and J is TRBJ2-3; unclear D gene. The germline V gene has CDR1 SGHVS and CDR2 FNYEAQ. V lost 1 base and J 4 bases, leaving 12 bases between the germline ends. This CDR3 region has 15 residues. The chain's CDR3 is CASSLGSGAPDTQYF. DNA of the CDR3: TGTGCCAGCAGCTTAGGATCAGGTGCCCCAGATACGCAGTATTTT.

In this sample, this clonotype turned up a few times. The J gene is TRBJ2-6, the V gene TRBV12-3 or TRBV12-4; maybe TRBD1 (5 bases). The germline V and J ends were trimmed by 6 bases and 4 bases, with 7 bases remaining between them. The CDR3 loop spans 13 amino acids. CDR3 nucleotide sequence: TGTGCCAGCAGAAGGACAGGGGCCAACGTCCTGACTTTC. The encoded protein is CASRRTGANVLTF.

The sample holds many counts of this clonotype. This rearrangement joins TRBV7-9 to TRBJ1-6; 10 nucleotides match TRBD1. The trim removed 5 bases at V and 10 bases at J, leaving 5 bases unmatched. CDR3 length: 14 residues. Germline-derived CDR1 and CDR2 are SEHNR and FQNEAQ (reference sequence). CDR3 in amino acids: CASSPDRGQSPLHF. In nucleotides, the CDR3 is TGTGCCAGCAGCCCTGACAGGGGGCAATCACCCCTCCACTTT.

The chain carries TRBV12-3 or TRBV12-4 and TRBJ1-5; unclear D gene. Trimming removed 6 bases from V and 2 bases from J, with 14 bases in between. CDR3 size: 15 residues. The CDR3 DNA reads TGTGCCAGCAGCCCTGACCTGGTGGGCAATCAGCCCCAGCATTTT. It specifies CASSPDLVGNQPQHF.

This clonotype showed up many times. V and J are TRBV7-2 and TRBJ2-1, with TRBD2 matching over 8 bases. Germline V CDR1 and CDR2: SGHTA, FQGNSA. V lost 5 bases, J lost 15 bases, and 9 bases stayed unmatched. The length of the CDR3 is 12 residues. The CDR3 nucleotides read TGTGCCAGCAGCGATTCGGGGACTAGTCGGTTCTTC. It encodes CASSDSGTSRFF.

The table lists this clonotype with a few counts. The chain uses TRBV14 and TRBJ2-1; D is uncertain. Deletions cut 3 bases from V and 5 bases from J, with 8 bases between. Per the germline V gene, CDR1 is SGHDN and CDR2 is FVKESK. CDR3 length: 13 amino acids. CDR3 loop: CASSQITDNEQFF. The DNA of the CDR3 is TGTGCCAGCAGCCAGATCACTGACAATGAGCAGTTCTTC. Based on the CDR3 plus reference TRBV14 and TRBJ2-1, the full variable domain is EAGVTQFPSHSVIEKGQTVTLRCDPISGHDNLYWYRRVMGKEIKFLLHFVKESKQDESGMPNNRFLAERTGGTYSTLKVQPAELEDSGVYFCASSQITDNEQFFGPGTRLTVL.

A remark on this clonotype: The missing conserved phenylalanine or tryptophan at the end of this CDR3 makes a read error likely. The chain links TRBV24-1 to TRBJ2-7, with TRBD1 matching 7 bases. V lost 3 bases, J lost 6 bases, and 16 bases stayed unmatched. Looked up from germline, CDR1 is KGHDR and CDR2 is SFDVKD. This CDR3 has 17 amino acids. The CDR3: CATSDVIDRAQTGEQYL. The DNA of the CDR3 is TGTGCCACCAGTGATGTGATTGACAGGGCCCAAACTGGCGAGCAGTACCTC.

CDR3 residues: CASSVDSSGANVLTF. For the CDR3, the DNA is TGTGCCAGCAGCGTTGACAGCTCTGGGGCCAACGTCCTGACTTTC. This chain uses TRBV2 with TRBJ2-6, with D perhaps matching TRBD1 (5 bases). The CDR3 length is 15 residues. Germline values: CDR1 SNHLY, CDR2 FYNNEI. Trimming cost V 6 bases and J 0 bases, with 9 bases left between them.

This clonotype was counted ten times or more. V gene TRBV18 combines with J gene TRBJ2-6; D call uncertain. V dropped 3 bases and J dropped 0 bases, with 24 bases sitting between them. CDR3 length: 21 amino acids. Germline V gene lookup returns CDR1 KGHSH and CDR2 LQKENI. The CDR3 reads CASSPSDLSMELYSGANVLTF. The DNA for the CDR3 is TGTGCCAGCTCACCCAGCGATTTGAGTATGGAACTCTACTCTGGGGCCAACGTCCTGACTTTC. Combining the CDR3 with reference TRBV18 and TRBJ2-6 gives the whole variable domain NAGVMQNPRHLVRRRGQEARLRCSPMKGHSHVYWYRQLPEEGLKFMVYLQKENIIDESGMPKERFSAEFPKEGPSILRIQQVVRGDSAAYFCASSPSDLSMELYSGANVLTFGAGSRLTVL.